This TCR beta chain comes out of a study of CD8+CD57+ T cells in acquired aplastic anemia. About the research overall: Mean yield of DNA from sorted CD4+ and CD8+ cells was 3.2 ug. Healthy-donor CD4+ cells averaged roughly 10.8 million reads.

The study profiled TCR beta VDJ and CDR3 using genomic DNA as template. TCRdb passed the reads through MiXCR, listing each CDR3 protein once. The sample contains about 110,000 distinct CDR3 sequences, 51% of which appear only once. The table lists this clonotype with many counts. The target antigen is unknown. Study conclusions and caveats: Levels of CD8+ Simpson's diversity were not significantly distinct in patients versus controls. Patients and controls turned out to have approximately 29 CD8+ CDR3 sequences in common.

The CDR3 has 18 residues. The germline CDR1 and CDR2 sequences are LNHDA and SQIVND (reference sequence). Trimming pared 1 base from V and 0 bases from J, leaving 18 bases between. Source material: sorted CD4+, CD8+, or CD8+CD57+ T cells (not recorded which) from PBMCs. The chain combines TRBV19 with TRBJ1-1; D possibly corresponds to TRBD1 (6 bases). The clonotype was recovered from a human donor in good health, serving as a control. CDR3 nucleotides: TGTGCCAGTAGTATAGCCCTCCCTCAGGGGCCTATGAACACTGAAGCTTTCTTT. This codes for CASSIALPQGPMNTEAFF.